This T cell receptor beta chain was retrieved from a study of blood T cell repertoires in COVID-19. Method: immunoSEQ multiplex PCR; TCRdb's copy keeps in-frame clones and lacks some. The sample yields over 400,000 clones, approximately 90% seen once. The sample taken for sequencing was PBMCs or T cells enriched from blood (not recorded which). This TCR was sampled from a woman in her sixties or seventies who had recovered from COVID-19.

The CDR3 sequence: CASLPRDRGAEAFF. CDR3 DNA: TGTGCCAGCCTTCCCCGGGACAGGGGAGCTGAAGCTTTCTTT. The chain employs TRBV3-1 (or the pseudogene TRBV3-2) and TRBJ1-1, with TRBD1 identical over 10 bases. Germline values: CDR1 LGHDT, CDR2 YNNKEL (reference sequence). V gave up 8 bases and J gave up 6 bases; unmatched junction bases: 9. The CDR3 runs 14 residues.